This T cell receptor beta chain was profiled in a study of T cells after yellow fever vaccination. Trimming removed 6 bases from V and 8 bases from J, with 16 bases in between. The CDR3 extends over 13 amino acids. TCRdb called the 5' RACE reads again in MiXCR, with one record for every CDR3 protein. The repertoire has some 400,000 distinct CDR3 sequences, about 17% of them found once; the top ten carry 15% to 20%. Only a few counts were recorded for this clonotype. V usage is TRBV12-3 or TRBV12-4 and J usage is TRBJ1-2; a possible D gene is TRBD1 (5 bases). This sample comprised PBMCs, obtained before the yellow fever booster vaccination. This receptor was obtained from a man younger than 35 who received the YFV17D yellow fever vaccine. The CDR3 loop is CASSFGGSGGYTF. The CDR3 region has the DNA TGTGCCAGCAGCTTCGGGGGTTCCGGAGGCTACACCTTC.